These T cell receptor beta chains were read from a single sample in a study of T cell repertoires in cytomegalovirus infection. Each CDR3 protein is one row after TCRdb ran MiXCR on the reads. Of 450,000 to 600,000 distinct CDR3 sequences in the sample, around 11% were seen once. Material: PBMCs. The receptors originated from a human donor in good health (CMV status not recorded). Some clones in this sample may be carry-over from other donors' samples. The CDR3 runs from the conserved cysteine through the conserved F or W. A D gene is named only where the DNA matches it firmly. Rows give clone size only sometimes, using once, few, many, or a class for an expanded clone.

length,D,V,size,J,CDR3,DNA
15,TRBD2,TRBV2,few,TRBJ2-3,CAHYATSGHTDTQYF,TGTGCCCATTACGCGACTAGCGGACACACAGATACGCAGTATTTT
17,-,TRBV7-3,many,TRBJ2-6,CASSLTPGRAGANVLTF,TGTGCCAGCAGCTTAACCCCGGGCAGGGCTGGGGCCAACGTCCTGACTTTC
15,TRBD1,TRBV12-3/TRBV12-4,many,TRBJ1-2,CASSTSGTGTYGYTF,TGTGCCAGCAGTACCTCCGGGACAGGGACCTATGGCTACACCTTC
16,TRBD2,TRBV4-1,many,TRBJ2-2,CASSFRLAGGTGELFF,TGCGCCAGCAGCTTCCGATTAGCGGGAGGGACCGGGGAGCTGTTTTTT
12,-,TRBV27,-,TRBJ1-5,CASSFQGGPQHF,TGTGCCAGCAGTTTTCAAGGGGGGCCCCAGCATTTT
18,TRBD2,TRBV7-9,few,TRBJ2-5,CASSFQPGLAGEQETQYF,TGTGCCAGCAGCTTCCAGCCGGGACTAGCGGGGGAGCAAGAGACCCAGTACTTC
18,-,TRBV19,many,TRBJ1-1,CASSIDLLADFINTEAFF,TGTGCCAGTAGTATAGATCTATTGGCGGATTTCATTAACACTGAAGCTTTCTTT
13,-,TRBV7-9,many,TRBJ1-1,CASSLQLNTEAFF,TGTGCCAGCAGTTTACAGCTTAACACTGAAGCTTTCTTT
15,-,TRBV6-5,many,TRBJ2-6,CASAKGMAGANVLTF,TGTGCCAGCGCGAAAGGTATGGCTGGGGCCAACGTCCTGACTTTC
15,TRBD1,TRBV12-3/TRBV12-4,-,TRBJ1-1,CASSPGTGPGTEAFF,TGTGCCAGCAGTCCGGGGACAGGTCCAGGCACTGAAGCTTTCTTT
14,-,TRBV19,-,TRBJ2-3,CASSWSGSPDTQYF,TGTGCCAGTAGTTGGTCAGGGTCCCCAGATACGCAGTATTTT
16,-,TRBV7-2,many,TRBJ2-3,CASSPTRTLGTDTQYF,TGTGCCAGCAGCCCAACCCGGACTCTTGGTACAGATACGCAGTATTTT
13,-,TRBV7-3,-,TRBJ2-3,CASSFEGVDTQYF,TGTGCCAGCAGCTTCGAGGGGGTGGATACGCAGTATTTT
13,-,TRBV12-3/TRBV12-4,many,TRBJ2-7,CASNPDGTYEQYF,TGTGCCAGCAACCCCGACGGAACCTACGAGCAGTACTTC